The 21 T cell receptor beta chains below come from one sample, sequenced in a study of cytomegalovirus exposure and HLA in healthy donors. Both 60 Vbeta primers and 13 Jbeta primers went into the PCR. The assay was immunoSEQ multiplex PCR, and TCRdb's table has in-frame clones only and misses some. The specimen's table records roughly 190,000 clones. Sequenced sample: PBMCs. Receptors were obtained from a woman aged 18-29 years in good health and CMV-seropositive.

The chain couples TRBV18 to TRBJ1-5; perhaps TRBD1 as D (6 bases). The CDR3 is made up of 15 amino acids. V gave up 0 bases and J gave up 2 bases, with 8 bases separating them. The V gene's germline CDR1 is KGHSH and CDR2 LQKENI. The CDR3 protein is CASSPPKGGNQPQHF. The DNA of the CDR3 is TGTGCCAGCTCACCACCGAAGGGGGGCAATCAGCCCCAGCATTTT.

V usage is TRBV2 and J usage is TRBJ2-5; TRBD1 aligns across 9 bases. J gave up 4 bases and V 8 bases, and 11 bases lay outside the gene matches. CDR1 SNHLY and CDR2 FYNNEI come from the germline V gene. The CDR3 consists of 15 residues. Here the CDR3 reads CASPPRQGGGETQYF. The CDR3 region has the DNA TGTGCCAGCCCCCCTCGACAGGGGGGAGGAGAGACCCAGTACTTC.

The V call is TRBV6-5, the J call TRBJ1-5, with 7 bases matching TRBD1. Trimming at V came to 5 bases and at J to 7 bases, leaving 8 bases not matched to a gene. The CDR3 sequence is 14 residues long. CDR1 is MNHEY and CDR2 is SVGAGI in the germline V gene. Here the CDR3 reads CASSRYRGEQPQHF. CDR3 bases: TGTGCCAGCAGTCGATACAGGGGAGAGCAGCCCCAGCATTTT.

V gene TRBV10-2 combines with J gene TRBJ1-3, with TRBD1 matching 8 bases. This CDR3 has 15 residues. The germline V gene has CDR1 WSHSY and CDR2 SAAADI. The junction had 9 bases not matched to a gene; V was cut back by 5 bases and J by 6 bases. The CDR3 here is CASSHGQGSVNTIYF. DNA of the CDR3: TGCGCCAGCAGTCACGGACAGGGTAGTGTAAACACCATATATTTT.

This chain uses TRBV27 with TRBJ2-3; 11 bases line up with TRBD1. Germline V lookup: CDR1 MNHEY, CDR2 SMNVEV (reference sequence). The CDR3 loop spans 17 amino acids. V trimming: 2 bases; J trimming: 4 bases; junction bases outside the gene matches: 8. The CDR3 coding sequence is TGTGCCAGCAGTTTAGGGGCCGGACAGGGGGCGGCAGATACGCAGTATTTT. Protein: CASSLGAGQGAADTQYF.

The J gene is TRBJ1-4, the V gene TRBV7-2; 8 bases are a match to TRBD1. Germline CDR1 reads SGHTA; CDR2 reads FQGNSA. The CDR3 extends over 17 amino acids. V shed 5 bases and J 7 bases; nucleotides not matched to a gene: 15. CDR3 sequence reads: CASSPGQGLGRAEKLFF. In nucleotides, the CDR3 is TGTGCCAGCAGCCCCGGACAGGGACTGGGTAGGGCTGAAAAACTGTTTTTT.

The chain joins TRBV5-1 to TRBJ2-2; TRBD2 aligns across 8 bases. V shed 4 bases, J shed 4 bases, and the junction held 9 bases outside the gene matches. Germline V gene lookup returns CDR1 SGHRS and CDR2 YFSETQ. CDR3 length: 16 residues. Here the CDR3 reads CASSPSGGAGTGELFF. CDR3 DNA sequence: TGCGCCAGCAGCCCTTCGGGGGGGGCCGGCACCGGGGAGCTGTTTTTT.

This chain connects TRBV2 to TRBJ2-7; D is undetermined. The CDR3 is 12 amino acids. V lost 2 bases to trimming and J lost 1 base, with 3 bases between them. The V gene's germline CDR1 is SNHLY and CDR2 FYNNEI. The CDR3 DNA is TGTGCCAGCAGTGAACTATCCTACGAGCAGTACTTC. Residues: CASSELSYEQYF.

The chain combines TRBV4-3 with TRBJ2-1; 8 bases map to TRBD2. In germline, CDR1 is LGHNA, CDR2 YSLEER. There are 17 residues in the CDR3. With V trimmed by 0 bases and J by 2 bases, 6 bases remained unmatched. Here the CDR3 DNA reads TGCGCCAGCAGCCAAGATCGGGCGGGGGGCCCCTACAATGAGCAGTTCTTC. Amino acid sequence: CASSQDRAGGPYNEQFF.

A word on this clone: Other DNA sequences from this sample encode an identical CDR3 as well. The chain joins TRBV12-5 to TRBJ2-5; no firm D call. Between the trimmed V and J ends, which lost 7 bases and 5 bases, there was a span of 8 bases. The CDR3 contains 11 residues. Germline V gives CDR1 LGHNT, CDR2 FRNRAP. This CDR3 reads CASVLEETQYF. The CDR3, as DNA: TGTGCTAGTGTCTTGGAGGAGACCCAGTACTTC.

The chain uses TRBV10-3 and TRBJ2-2; D call uncertain. V was shortened by 6 bases and J by 4 bases, with 6 bases between the two germline ends. The CDR3 contains 12 residues. The germline gives CDR1 ENHRY, CDR2 SYGVKD. This CDR3 is CAISGGTGELFF. CDR3 DNA sequence: TGTGCCATCAGCGGTGGCACCGGGGAGCTGTTTTTT.

This chain links TRBV6-5 with TRBJ2-3, with 8 bases that match TRBD2. Germline V gene lookup returns CDR1 MNHEY and CDR2 SVGAGI. V lost 0 bases, J lost 1 base, and 3 bases stayed unmatched. The length of the CDR3 is 16 residues. The CDR3 region is CASSYSAGGGTDTQYF. The DNA of the CDR3 is TGTGCCAGCAGTTACTCTGCGGGAGGTGGCACAGATACGCAGTATTTT.

V and J are TRBV5-1 and TRBJ1-2, with TRBD1 matching 8 bases. Germline-derived CDR1 and CDR2 are SGHRS and YFSETQ. CDR3 length: 15 residues. Losses at the gene ends were 3 bases for V and 7 bases for J; bases not matched to a gene: 11. In DNA form, the CDR3 reads TGCGCCAGCAGCTCGCCCGGGACAGGATCGGGTGGCTACACCTTC. Its translation is CASSSPGTGSGGYTF.

This rearrangement joins TRBV6-5 to TRBJ1-1; 8 nucleotides align to TRBD1. This CDR3 contains 13 residues. V was clipped by 7 bases and J by 5 bases; unmatched bases: 6. The germline V gene has CDR1 MNHEY and CDR2 SVGAGI. CDR3 nucleotide sequence: TGTGCCAGCACCAACAGGGGGTCGACTGAAGCTTTCTTT. Its translation: CASTNRGSTEAFF.

The V call is TRBV5-1, the J call TRBJ2-2; unclear D gene. This CDR3 has 14 residues. Germline V gives CDR1 SGHRS, CDR2 YFSETQ. Trimming removed 1 base at V and 8 bases at J, with 12 bases between. In DNA form, the CDR3 reads TGCGCCAGCAGCTTGAGTCTGGCGGCGGGGGAGCTGTTTTTT. Translating it yields CASSLSLAAGELFF. The full variable domain, in which reference TRBV5-1 and TRBJ2-2 provide the parts outside the CDR3, is KAGVTQTPRYLIKTRGQQVTLSCSPISGHRSVSWYQQTPGQGLQFLFEYFSETQRNKGNFPGRFSGRQFSNSRSEMNVSTLELGDSALYLCASSLSLAAGELFFGEGSRLTVL.

The rearrangement links TRBV2 to TRBJ2-3, with 13 bases matching TRBD2. CDR1 is SNHLY and CDR2 is FYNNEI in the germline V gene. CDR3 size: 17 residues. V dropped 5 bases and J dropped 0; count of bases not matched to a gene: 5. The CDR3 reads CASSKGLAGTSTDTQYF. The CDR3, as DNA: TGTGCCAGCAGTAAGGGACTAGCGGGGACTAGCACAGATACGCAGTATTTT.

V gene TRBV29-1 combines with J gene TRBJ1-1; 10 nucleotides line up with TRBD1. Looked up from germline, CDR1 is SQVTM and CDR2 is ANQGSEA. J lost 0 bases, V lost 2 bases, and 9 bases had no gene match. This CDR3 is 17 amino acids long. This CDR3 is CSVERAGTGAVNTEAFF. CDR3 in DNA: TGCAGCGTTGAAAGGGCCGGGACAGGGGCCGTGAACACTGAAGCTTTCTTT.

The CDR3 sequence: CASSKGRGPYEQYF. The CDR3, as DNA: TGTGCCAGCAGCAAAGGCAGGGGTCCCTACGAGCAGTACTTC. J is TRBJ2-7 and V is TRBV21-1; TRBD1 is the table's D call and was not checked against the DNA. TRBV21-1 is labeled a pseudogene. This CDR3 contains 14 residues.

The chain recombines TRBV2 with TRBJ2-2, with unresolved D. V shed 2 bases and J shed 6 bases, with 10 bases lying between them. The CDR3 contains 14 residues. From germline, CDR1 is SNHLY and CDR2 FYNNEI. Written as DNA, the CDR3 is TGTGCCAGCAGTGAAACACAGATAGCCGGGGAGCTGTTTTTT. Protein product: CASSETQIAGELFF. The full variable domain, its missing parts supplied by reference TRBV2 and TRBJ2-2, is EPEVTQTPSHQVTQMGQEVILRCVPISNHLYFYWYRQILGQKVEFLVSFYNNEISEKSEIFDDQFSVERPDGSNFTLKIRSTKLEDSAMYFCASSETQIAGELFFGEGSRLTVL.

The chain couples TRBV27 to TRBJ1-5, with D hard to call. Germline CDR1 is MNHEY and CDR2 is SMNVEV (reference sequence). The CDR3 consists of 14 residues. V lost 8 bases and J 3 bases, leaving 14 bases between the germline ends. In DNA, the CDR3 is TGTGCCAGCCGGCCCAGCGGGGTCAATCAGCCCCAGCATTTT. Protein: CASRPSGVNQPQHF.

The rearrangement uses TRBV29-1 and TRBJ2-7; 14 nucleotides line up with TRBD2. The CDR3 is 14 amino acids. Germline V gene data show CDR1 as SQVTM and CDR2 as ANQGSEA. V lost 3 bases to trimming and J lost 2 bases; unmatched junction nucleotides: 0. The CDR3 DNA reads as TGCAGCGTTGAGGGACTAGCGGGAGCCTACGAGCAGTACTTC. Amino acids: CSVEGLAGAYEQYF.